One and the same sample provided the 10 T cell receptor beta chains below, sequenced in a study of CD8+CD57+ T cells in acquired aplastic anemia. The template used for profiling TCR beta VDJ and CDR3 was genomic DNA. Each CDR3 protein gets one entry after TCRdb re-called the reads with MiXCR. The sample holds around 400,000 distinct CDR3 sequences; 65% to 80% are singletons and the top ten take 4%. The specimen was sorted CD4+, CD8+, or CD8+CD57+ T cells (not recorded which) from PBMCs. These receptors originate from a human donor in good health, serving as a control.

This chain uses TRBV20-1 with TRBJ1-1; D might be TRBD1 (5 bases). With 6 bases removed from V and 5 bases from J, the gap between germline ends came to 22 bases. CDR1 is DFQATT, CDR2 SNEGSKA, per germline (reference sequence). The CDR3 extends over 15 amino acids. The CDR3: CSAKDGAQEATEAFF. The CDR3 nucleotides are TGCAGTGCCAAGGATGGGGCCCAGGAGGCGACTGAAGCTTTCTTT.

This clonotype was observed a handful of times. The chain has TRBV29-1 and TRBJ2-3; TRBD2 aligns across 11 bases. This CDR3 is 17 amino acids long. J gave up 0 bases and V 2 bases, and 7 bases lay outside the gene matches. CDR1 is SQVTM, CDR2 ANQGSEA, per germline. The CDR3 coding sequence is TGCAGCGTTGAACTAGCGGGAGGAGGGGGTAGCACAGATACGCAGTATTTT. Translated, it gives CSVELAGGGGSTDTQYF.

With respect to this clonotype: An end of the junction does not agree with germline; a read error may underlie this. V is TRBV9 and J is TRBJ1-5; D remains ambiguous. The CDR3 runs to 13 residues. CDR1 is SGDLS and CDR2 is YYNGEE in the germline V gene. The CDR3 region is CASSVVPDQPRHF. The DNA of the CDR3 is TGTGCCAGCAGCGTAGTACCGGATCAGCCCCGGCATTTT.

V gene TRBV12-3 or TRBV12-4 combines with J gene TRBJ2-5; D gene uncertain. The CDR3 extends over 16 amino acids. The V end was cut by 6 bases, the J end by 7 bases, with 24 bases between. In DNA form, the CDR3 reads TGTGCCAGCAGCCGAGCTGGATATTCGAGGCTGGGGACCCAGTACTTC. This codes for CASSRAGYSRLGTQYF.

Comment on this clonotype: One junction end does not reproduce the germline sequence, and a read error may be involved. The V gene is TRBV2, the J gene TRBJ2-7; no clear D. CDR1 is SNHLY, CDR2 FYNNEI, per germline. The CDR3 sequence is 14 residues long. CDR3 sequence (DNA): TGTGCCAGCAGTTTTGTGCGACCCTACTATGGCCACAACTTC. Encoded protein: CASSFVRPYYGHNF.

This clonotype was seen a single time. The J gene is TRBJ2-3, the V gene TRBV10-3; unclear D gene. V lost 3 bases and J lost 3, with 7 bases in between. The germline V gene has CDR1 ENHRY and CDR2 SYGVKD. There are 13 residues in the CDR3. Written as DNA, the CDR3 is TGTGCCATCAGTGATCGACAAACAGATACGCAGTATTTT. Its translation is CAISDRQTDTQYF.

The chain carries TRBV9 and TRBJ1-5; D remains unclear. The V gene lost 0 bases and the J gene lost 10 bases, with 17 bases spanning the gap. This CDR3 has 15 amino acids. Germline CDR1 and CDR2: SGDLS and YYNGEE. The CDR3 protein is CASSVGSGRGSPQHF. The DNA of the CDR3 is TGTGCCAGCAGCGTAGGTTCAGGTAGAGGGTCACCCCAGCATTTT.

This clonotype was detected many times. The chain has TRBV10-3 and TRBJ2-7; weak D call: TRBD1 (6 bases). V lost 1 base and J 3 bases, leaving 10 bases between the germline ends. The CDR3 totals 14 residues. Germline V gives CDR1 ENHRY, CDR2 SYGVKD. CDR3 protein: CAISELGTIYEQYF. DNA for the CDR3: TGTGCCATCAGTGAGTTGGGGACAATCTACGAGCAGTACTTC.

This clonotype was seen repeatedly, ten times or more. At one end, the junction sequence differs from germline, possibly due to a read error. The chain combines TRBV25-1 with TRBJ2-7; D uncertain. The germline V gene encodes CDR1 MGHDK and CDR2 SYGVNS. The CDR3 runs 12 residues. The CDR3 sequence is CASSAELYEQCF. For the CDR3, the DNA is TGTGCCAGCAGTGCAGAACTCTACGAGCAGTGCTTC.

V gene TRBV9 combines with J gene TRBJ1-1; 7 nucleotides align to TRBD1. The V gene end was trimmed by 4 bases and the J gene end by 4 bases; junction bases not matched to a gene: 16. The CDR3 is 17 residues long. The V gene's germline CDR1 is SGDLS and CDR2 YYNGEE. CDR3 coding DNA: TGTGCCAGCAGCCCTGTAGCGGGGGGACAGTTGGGCACTGAAGCTTTCTTT. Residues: CASSPVAGGQLGTEAFF.